These 3 T cell receptor beta chains were sequenced from one sample in a study of T cells in Graves' hyperthyroidism and ophthalmopathy. What was amplified from RNA transcripts were TCR beta CDR3 regions. A first-round RT-PCR of the TCR CDR3 used the HTBI primer set. TCRdb itself ran the multiplex PCR reads through MiXCR, one entry per CDR3 protein. This sample yields roughly 740,000 distinct CDR3 sequences, of which 15% to 20% are seen a single time; under 10% belongs to the top ten. Sequenced sample: blood. These receptor sequences come from a man between 18 and 29 years old with Graves' hyperthyroidism.

The chain carries TRBV3-1 and TRBJ2-1; no clear D gene. Germline CDR1 and CDR2: LGHDT and YNNKEL (reference sequence). The V and J ends lost 1 base and 10 bases respectively, with 8 bases between them. The CDR3 consists of 12 residues. As DNA, the CDR3 is TGTGCCAGCAGCCAAGGGGTGAGAGAGCAGTTCTTC. Amino acids: CASSQGVREQFF.

This clonotype was counted a few times. The rearrangement links TRBV20-1 to TRBJ2-7; D not resolved. Trimming shortened V by 6 bases and J by 1 base, and 13 bases separated the two germline ends. This CDR3 is built from 13 residues. CDR1 is DFQATT and CDR2 is SNEGSKA in the germline V gene (reference sequence). The CDR3 sequence: CSASPWQSYEQYF. The CDR3 region has the DNA TGCAGTGCCTCGCCTTGGCAGTCCTACGAGCAGTACTTC.

This clonotype was seen repeatedly, ten times or more. This CDR3 reads CASSRDRVGQETQYF. DNA for the CDR3: TGCGCCAGCAGCCGCGACAGGGTAGGCCAAGAGACCCAGTACTTC. J is TRBJ2-5 and V is TRBV5-1; TRBD1 aligns across 7 bases. Germline assignment: CDR1 SGHRS and CDR2 YFSETQ. This CDR3 is 15 amino acids long. Trimming at V came to 4 bases and at J to 1 base, leaving 7 bases not matched to a gene.